These 2 T cell receptor beta chains share one sample of origin, sequenced in a study of T cells after yellow fever vaccination (dated by TCRdb to the late 2010s). Library generation was performed with 5' RACE. The reads were generated on an Illumina NovaSeq 6000. Clones were called with MiXCR by TCRdb after fastp trimmed the public reads at Q25, and only in-frame beta chains were retained. Rows matching on CDR3 protein sequence are summarized as one entry with the most common DNA and genes. The table for this sample lists a few hundred thousand distinct CDR3 sequences; 3.5% to 4.5% of them were counted only once. The top ten clones comprise 20% to 25% of the sample. Interpreted using the paper, the treatment or condition label stands for: live attenuated yellow fever vaccine strain. The specimen was PBMCs, collected 5 days after the yellow fever booster vaccination. These receptors all stem from a man aged 18 to 30 who received the YFV17D yellow fever vaccine.

In this sample, this clonotype turned up a few times. The V and J genes are TRBV7-2 and TRBJ2-3; D is possibly TRBD2 (5 bases). The CDR3 has 14 amino acids. Germline V gives CDR1 SGHTA, CDR2 FQGNSA. Trimming removed 4 bases from V and 6 bases from J, with 14 bases in between. CDR3 protein: CASSSGPRGDTQYF. In DNA form, the CDR3 reads TGTGCCAGCAGCTCCGGACCCCGCGGGGATACGCAGTATTTT.

This clonotype was detected a few times. V usage is TRBV19 and J usage is TRBJ1-1; 8 nucleotides align to TRBD1. V lost 8 bases, J lost 6 bases, and 11 bases stayed unmatched. From germline, CDR1 is LNHDA and CDR2 SQIVND (reference sequence). The CDR3 length is 14 residues. The CDR3 loop reads CASWGAGGAPEAFF. The CDR3 DNA follows: TGTGCCAGTTGGGGGGCAGGGGGCGCCCCTGAAGCTTTCTTT.